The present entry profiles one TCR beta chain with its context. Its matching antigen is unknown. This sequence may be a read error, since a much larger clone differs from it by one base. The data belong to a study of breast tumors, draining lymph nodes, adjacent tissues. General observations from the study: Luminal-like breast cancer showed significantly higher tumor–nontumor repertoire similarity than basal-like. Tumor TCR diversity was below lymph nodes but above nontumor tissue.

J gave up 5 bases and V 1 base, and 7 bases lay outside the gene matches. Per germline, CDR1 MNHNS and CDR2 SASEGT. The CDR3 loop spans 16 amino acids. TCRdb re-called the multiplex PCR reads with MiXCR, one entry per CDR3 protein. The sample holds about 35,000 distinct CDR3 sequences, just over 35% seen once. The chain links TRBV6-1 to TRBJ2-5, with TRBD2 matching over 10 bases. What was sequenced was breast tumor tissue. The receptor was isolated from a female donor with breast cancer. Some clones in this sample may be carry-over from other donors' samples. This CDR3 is CASSEVPAGGGETQYF. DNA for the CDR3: TGTGCCAGCAGTGAAGTTCCAGCGGGAGGGGGTGAGACCCAGTACTTC.